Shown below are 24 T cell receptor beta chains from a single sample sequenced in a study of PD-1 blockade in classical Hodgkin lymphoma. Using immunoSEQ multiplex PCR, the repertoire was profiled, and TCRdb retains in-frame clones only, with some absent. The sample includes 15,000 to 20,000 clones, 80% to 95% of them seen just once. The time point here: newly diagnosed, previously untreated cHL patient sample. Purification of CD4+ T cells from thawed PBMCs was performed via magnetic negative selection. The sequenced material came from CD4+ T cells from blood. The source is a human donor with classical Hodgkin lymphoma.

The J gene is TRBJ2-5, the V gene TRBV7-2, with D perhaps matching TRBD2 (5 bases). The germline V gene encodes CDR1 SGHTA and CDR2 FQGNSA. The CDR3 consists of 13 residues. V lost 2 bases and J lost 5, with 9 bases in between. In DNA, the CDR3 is TGTGCCAGCAGCTTAACAAGGAGGGAGACCCAGTACTTC. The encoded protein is CASSLTRRETQYF. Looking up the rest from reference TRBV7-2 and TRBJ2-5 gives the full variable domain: GAGVSQSPSNKVTEKGKDVELRCDPISGHTALYWYRQSLGQGLEFLIYFQGNSAPDKSGLPSDRFSAERTGGSVSTLTIQRTQQEDSAVYLCASSLTRRETQYFGPGTRLLVL.

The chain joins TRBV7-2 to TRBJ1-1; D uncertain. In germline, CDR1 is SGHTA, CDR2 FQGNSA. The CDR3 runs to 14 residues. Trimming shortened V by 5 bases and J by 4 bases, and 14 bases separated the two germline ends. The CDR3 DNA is TGTGCCAGCAGCCCCCGGACGGGAGGCACTGAAGCTTTCTTT. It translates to CASSPRTGGTEAFF.

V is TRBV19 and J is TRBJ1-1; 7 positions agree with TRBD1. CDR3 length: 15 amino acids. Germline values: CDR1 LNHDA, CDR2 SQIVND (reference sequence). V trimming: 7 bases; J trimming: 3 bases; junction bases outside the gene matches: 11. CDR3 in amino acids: CASKEGADHYTEAFF. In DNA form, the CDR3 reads TGTGCCAGTAAGGAGGGGGCTGATCACTACACTGAAGCTTTCTTT.

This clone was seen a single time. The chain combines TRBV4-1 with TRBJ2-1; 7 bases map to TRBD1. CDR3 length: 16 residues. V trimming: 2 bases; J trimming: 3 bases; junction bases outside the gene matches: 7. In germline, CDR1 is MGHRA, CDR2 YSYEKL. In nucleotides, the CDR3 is TGCGCCAGCAGCCAACCCCTGACAGGGATCTACAATGAGCAGTTCTTC. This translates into CASSQPLTGIYNEQFF.

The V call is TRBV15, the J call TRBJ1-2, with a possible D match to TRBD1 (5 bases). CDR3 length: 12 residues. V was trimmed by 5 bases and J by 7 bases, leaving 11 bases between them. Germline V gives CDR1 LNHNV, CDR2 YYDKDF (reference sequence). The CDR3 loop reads CATSLPGSGYTF. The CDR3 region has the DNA TGTGCCACCAGCTTACCAGGGAGTGGCTACACCTTC.

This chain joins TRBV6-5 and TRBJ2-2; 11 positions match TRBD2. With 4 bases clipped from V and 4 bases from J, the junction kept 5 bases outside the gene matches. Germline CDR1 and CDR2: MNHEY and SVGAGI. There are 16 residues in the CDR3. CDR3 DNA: TGTGCCAGCAGTTTGCTAGCGGGAGGTAGCACCGGGGAGCTGTTTTTT. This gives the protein CASSLLAGGSTGELFF.

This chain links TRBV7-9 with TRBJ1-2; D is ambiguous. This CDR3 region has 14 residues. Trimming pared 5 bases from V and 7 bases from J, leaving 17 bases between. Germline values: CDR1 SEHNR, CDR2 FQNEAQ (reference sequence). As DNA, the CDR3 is TGTGCCAGCAGCAATTATCCCACGCGGGGTGGCTACACCTTC. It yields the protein CASSNYPTRGGYTF. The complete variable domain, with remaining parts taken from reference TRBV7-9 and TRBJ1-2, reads DTGVSQNPRHKITKRGQNVTFRCDPISEHNRLYWYRQTLGQGPEFLTYFQNEAQLEKSRLLSDRFSAERPKGSFSTLEIQRTEQGDSAMYLCASSNYPTRGGYTFGSGTRLTVV.

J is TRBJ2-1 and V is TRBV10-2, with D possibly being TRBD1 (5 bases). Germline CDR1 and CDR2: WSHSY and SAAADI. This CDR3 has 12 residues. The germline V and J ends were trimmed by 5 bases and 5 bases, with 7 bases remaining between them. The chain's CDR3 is CASSLTDNEQFF. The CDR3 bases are TGCGCCAGCAGTTTGACAGACAATGAGCAGTTCTTC.

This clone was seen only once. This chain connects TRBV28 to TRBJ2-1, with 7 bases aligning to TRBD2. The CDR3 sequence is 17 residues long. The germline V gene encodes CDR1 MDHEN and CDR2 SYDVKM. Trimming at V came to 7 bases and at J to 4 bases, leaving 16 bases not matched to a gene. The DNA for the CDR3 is TGTGCCAGCAACCGATCTTGGACTAGGAAGAGATACAATGAGCAGTTCTTC. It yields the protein CASNRSWTRKRYNEQFF.

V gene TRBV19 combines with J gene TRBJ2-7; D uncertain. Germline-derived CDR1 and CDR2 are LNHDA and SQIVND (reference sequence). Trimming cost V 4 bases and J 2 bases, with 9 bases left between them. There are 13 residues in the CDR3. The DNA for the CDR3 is TGTGCCAGTAGTAAAGGGTTTACCTACGAGCAGTACTTC. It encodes CASSKGFTYEQYF.

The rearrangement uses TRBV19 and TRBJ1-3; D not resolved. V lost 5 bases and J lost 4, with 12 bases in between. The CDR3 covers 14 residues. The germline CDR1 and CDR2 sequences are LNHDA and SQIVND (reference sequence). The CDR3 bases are TGTGCCAGTAGTCCCGGCGCTGGGGGAAACACCATATATTTT. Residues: CASSPGAGGNTIYF.

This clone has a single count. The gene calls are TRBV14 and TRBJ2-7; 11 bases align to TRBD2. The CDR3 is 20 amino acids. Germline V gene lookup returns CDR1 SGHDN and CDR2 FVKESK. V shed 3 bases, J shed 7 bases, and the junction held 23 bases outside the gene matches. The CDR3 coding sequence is TGTGCCAGCAGCCATCGAACCCGGACTAGCGGGTTATGGAACCTCGGGGAGCAGTACTTC. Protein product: CASSHRTRTSGLWNLGEQYF.

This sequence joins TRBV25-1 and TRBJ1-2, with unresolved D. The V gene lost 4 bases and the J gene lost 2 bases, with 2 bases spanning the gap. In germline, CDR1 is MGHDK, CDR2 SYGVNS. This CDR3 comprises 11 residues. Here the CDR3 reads CASSANYGYTF. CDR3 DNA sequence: TGTGCCAGCAGTGCAAACTATGGCTACACCTTC.

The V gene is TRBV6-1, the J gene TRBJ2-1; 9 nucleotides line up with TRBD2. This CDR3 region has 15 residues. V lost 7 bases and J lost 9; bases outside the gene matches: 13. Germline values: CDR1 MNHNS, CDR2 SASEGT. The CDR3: CASMAGLAGFGEQFF. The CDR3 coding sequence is TGTGCCAGCATGGCGGGGCTAGCGGGATTTGGTGAGCAGTTCTTC.

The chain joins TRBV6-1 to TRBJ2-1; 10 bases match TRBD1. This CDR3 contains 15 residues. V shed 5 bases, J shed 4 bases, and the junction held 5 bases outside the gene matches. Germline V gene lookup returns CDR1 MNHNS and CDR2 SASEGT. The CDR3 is CASSRPGQGYNEQFF. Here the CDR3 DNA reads TGTGCCAGCAGTCGACCGGGACAGGGGTACAATGAGCAGTTCTTC.

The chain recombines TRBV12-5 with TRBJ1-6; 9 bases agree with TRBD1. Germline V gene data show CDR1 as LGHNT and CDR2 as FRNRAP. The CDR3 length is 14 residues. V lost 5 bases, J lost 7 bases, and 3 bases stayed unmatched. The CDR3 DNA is TGTGCTAGTGGTGCCGGGACAGGGAATTCACCCCTCCACTTT. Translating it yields CASGAGTGNSPLHF.

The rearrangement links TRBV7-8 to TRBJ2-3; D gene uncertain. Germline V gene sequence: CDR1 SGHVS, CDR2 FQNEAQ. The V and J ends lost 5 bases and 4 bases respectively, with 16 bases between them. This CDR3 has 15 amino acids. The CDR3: CASSPRREASDTQYF. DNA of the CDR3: TGTGCCAGCAGCCCCAGAAGAGAGGCCTCAGATACGCAGTATTTT.

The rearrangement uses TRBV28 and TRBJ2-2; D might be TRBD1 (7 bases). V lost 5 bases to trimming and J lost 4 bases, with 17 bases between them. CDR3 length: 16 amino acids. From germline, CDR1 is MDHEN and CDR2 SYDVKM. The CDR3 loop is CASSPRQGLSTGELFF. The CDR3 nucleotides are TGTGCCAGCAGTCCGCGACAGGGACTGAGCACCGGGGAGCTGTTTTTT.

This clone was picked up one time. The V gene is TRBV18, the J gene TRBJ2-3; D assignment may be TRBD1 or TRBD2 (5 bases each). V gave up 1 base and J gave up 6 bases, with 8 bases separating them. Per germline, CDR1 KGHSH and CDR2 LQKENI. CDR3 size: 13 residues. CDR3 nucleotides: TGTGCCAGCTCACCACTGAGGGGTGATACGCAGTATTTT. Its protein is CASSPLRGDTQYF.

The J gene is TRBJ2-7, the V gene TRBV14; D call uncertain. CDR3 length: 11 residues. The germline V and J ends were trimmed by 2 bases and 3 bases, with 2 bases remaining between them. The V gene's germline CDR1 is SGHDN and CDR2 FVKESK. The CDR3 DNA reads TGTGCCAGCAGCCAATACTACGAGCAGTACTTC. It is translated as CASSQYYEQYF.

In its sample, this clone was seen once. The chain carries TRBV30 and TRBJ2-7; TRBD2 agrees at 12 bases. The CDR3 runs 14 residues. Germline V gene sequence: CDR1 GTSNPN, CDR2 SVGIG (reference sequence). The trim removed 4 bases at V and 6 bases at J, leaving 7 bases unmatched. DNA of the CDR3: TGTGCCTGGAATAGACTAGCGGGAGTTTCCGAGCAGTACTTC. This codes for CAWNRLAGVSEQYF.

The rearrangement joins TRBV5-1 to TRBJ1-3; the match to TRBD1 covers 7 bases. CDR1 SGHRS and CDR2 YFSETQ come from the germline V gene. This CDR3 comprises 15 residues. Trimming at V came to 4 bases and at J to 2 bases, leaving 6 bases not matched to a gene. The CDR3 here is CASSLGTVTGNTIYF. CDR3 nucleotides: TGCGCCAGCAGCCTCGGGACAGTGACTGGAAACACCATATATTTT.

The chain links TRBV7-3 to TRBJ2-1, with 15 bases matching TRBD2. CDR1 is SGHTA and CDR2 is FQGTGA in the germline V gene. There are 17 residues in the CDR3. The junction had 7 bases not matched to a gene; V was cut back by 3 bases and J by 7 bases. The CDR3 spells CASSFRRTSGRGNEQFF. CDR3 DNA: TGTGCCAGCAGCTTCCGACGGACTAGCGGGAGGGGAAATGAGCAGTTCTTC. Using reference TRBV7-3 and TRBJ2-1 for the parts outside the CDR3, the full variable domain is GAGVSQTPSNKVTEKGKYVELRCDPISGHTALYWYRQSLGQGPEFLIYFQGTGAADDSGLPNDRFFAVRPEGSVSTLKIQRTERGDSAVYLCASSFRRTSGRGNEQFFGPGTRLTVL.

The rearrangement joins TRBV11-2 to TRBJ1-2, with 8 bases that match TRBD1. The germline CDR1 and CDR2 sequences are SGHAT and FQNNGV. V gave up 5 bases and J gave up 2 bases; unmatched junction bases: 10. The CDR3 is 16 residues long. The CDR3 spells CASSTYRDRPNYGYTF. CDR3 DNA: TGTGCCAGCAGCACTTACCGGGACAGGCCAAACTATGGCTACACCTTC.